This record covers a single T cell receptor beta chain. TCR beta sequencing covered blood CD8+ and CD4+ T cells. CD8+ and CD4+ T cells were negatively isolated; TEMRA cells were FACS-enriched. This CDR3 region has 14 residues. Trimming shortened V by 6 bases and J by 4 bases, and 12 bases separated the two germline ends. The germline V gene has CDR1 SNHLY and CDR2 FYNNEI. Random hexamers were used to reverse transcribe an amount of about 0.45 to 1 ug RNA. Amplification of the TCR beta CDR3 was carried out by immunoSEQ multiplex PCR, which spanned a total of 54 Vbeta and 13 Jbeta segments. TCRdb re-analysed the immunoSEQ multiplex PCR reads in MiXCR, keeping a single row per CDR3 protein. The table shows 100,000 to 150,000 distinct CDR3 sequences, with over 90% occurring only once. This entry is derived from a study of CD8 T cells in Susac syndrome.

The chain has TRBV2 and TRBJ2-2; D assignment may be TRBD1 or TRBD2 (5 bases each). The sample taken for sequencing was CD4+ T cells from PBMCs. The TCR comes from a human donor in good health. The CDR3 DNA is TGTGCCAGCAGAGGGGACGGATCCACCGGGGAGCTGTTTTTT. Its translation: CASRGDGSTGELFF.